The clone carrying this T cell receptor beta chain was seen repeatedly, ten times or more. The antigen is unknown. The sample is drawn from a study of CD8+CD57+ T cells in acquired aplastic anemia. Germline-derived CDR1 and CDR2 are SGDLS and YYNGEE. Unmatched junction bases numbered 6, after V lost 0 bases and J lost 0 bases. The CDR3 is 19 amino acids. Sequenced patients had shown CD8+CD57+ cell expansion by flow cytometry. Each patient gave a blood sample that was collected before any therapy had been received. Study-wide results and limits: Between patients and controls, 25 to 35 CD8+ CDR3 sequences were found in common.

The study profiled TCR beta VDJ and CDR3 using genomic DNA as template. One entry per CDR3 protein, called by TCRdb with MiXCR from the reads. The data hold about 200,000 distinct CDR3 sequences, with more than 55% observed a single time. The J gene is TRBJ2-1, the V gene TRBV9; 13 bases map to TRBD2. Sequenced: sorted CD4+, CD8+, or CD8+CD57+ T cells (not recorded which) from PBMCs. This receptor was identified in a human donor with aplastic anemia. CDR3 region: CASSVAGLAGTASYNEQFF. CDR3 bases: TGTGCCAGCAGCGTAGCGGGACTAGCGGGAACCGCCTCCTACAATGAGCAGTTCTTC.